The clone carrying this T cell receptor (beta chain) was detected only a few times. Its antigen is not identified. The record originates from a study of T-cell memory formation after mild COVID-19. Study-level results: The pre-infection memory compartment contained some responding clones, suggesting cross-reactive memory joined. Contracting clones from day 15 to 85 showed balanced CD4/CD8; later expanders favored CD4+.

5'RACE with constant-segment primers built TCRalpha and TCRbeta cDNA libraries with UMIs. TCRdb itself ran the 5' RACE reads through MiXCR, one entry per CDR3 protein. The repertoire holds a few hundred thousand distinct CDR3 sequences, with about 16% as singletons. The CDR3 contains 15 residues. Germline CDR1 is SGHRS and CDR2 is YFSETQ. Trimming took 3 bases from V and 6 from J; bases not matched to a gene: 9. The clonotype comes from a man aged 18 to 29 who had mild COVID-19 (a few samples of this study predate the infection). Cell type and time point are not known. Specimen: PBMCs or a T cell subset sorted from them (not recorded which). The rearrangement joins TRBV5-1 to TRBJ2-5, with TRBD1 matching 9 bases. The CDR3 loop reads CASSSGPQGAKTQYF. CDR3 in DNA: TGCGCCAGCAGCTCGGGCCCACAGGGGGCTAAGACCCAGTACTTC.